Included here is one T cell receptor (beta chain) sequence, with context. The antigen is unknown. This record belongs to a study of blood T cells in healthy people across ages. Study observations and caveats: Naive T cell percentage and TCR beta diversity correlated strongly.

Isolated PBMCs totaled at least 6 million in each sample. Germline V gene data show CDR1 as MNHEY and CDR2 as SVGEGT. The CDR3 contains 16 residues. V lost 2 bases, J lost 5 bases, and 6 bases stayed unmatched. With a J-beta primer mix and a sample-barcoded 5' primer, a second PCR ran about 7 to 12 cycles. TCRdb passed the 5' RACE reads through MiXCR, listing each CDR3 protein once. The sample holds approximately 400,000 distinct CDR3 sequences; about half are singletons and the top ten take 45% to 60%. The sequence was obtained from a man in his 60s in good health. The specimen was blood. The chain carries TRBV6-2 or TRBV6-3 and TRBJ2-1, with 10 nucleotides matching TRBD1. The chain's CDR3 is CASSYPGQGSHNEQFF. The CDR3 DNA sequence: TGTGCCAGCAGTTACCCGGGACAGGGGTCCCACAATGAGCAGTTCTTC.